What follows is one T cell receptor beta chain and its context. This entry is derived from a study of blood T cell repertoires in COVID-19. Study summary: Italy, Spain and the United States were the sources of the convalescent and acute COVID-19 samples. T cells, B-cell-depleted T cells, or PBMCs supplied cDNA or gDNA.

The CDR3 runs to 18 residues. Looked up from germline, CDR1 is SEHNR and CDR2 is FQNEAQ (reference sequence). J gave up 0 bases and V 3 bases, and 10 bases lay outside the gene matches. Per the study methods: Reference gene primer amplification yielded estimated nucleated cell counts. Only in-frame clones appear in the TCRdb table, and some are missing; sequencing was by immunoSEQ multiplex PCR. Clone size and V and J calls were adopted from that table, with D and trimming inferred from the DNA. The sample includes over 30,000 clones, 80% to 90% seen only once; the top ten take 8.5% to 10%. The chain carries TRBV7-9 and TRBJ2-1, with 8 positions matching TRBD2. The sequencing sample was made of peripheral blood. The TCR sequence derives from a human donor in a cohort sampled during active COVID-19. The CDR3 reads CASSFTTSVRSSYNEQFF. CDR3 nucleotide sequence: TGTGCCAGCAGCTTTACGACTAGCGTAAGGAGCTCCTACAATGAGCAGTTCTTC.